This T cell receptor (beta chain) was observed in a study of OX40 agonist ivuxolimab in advanced cancers. Study-wide results and limits: In the 0.1 to 3.0 mg/kg range, CD4+ and CD8+ blood T cells had expanded clonally by week 6. Relative to CD4+, CD8+ T cells held more expanded clones on average.

Worth noting for this clone: The antigen remains undetermined.

The CDR3 sequence is 14 residues long. The junction had 2 bases not matched to a gene; V was cut back by 5 bases and J by 2 bases. CDR1 and CDR2 from the germline V gene are SGHVS and FNYEAQ. TCRdb's table, derived via immunoSEQ multiplex PCR, lists solely in-frame clones and lacks some. This table has about 20,000 clones, about 80% appearing once. Anyone with autoimmune disease history or systemic immunosuppression was excluded. Sampling of blood occurred at baseline, cycle 4 day 1, and cycle 7 day 1. The chain is built from TRBV7-6 and TRBJ1-1; TRBD1 aligns across 10 bases. The TCR comes from an adult with an advanced solid tumor such as melanoma, head and neck, liver or kidney cancer. Sequenced here: CD4+ or CD8+ T cells sorted from blood, sampled in a trial of the OX40 agonist ivuxolimab. CDR3 coding DNA: TGTGCCAGCAGCGACAGGGGGCTAAACACTGAAGCTTTCTTT. It specifies CASSDRGLNTEAFF.